The clone carrying this TCR beta chain has just one count. The sample comes from a study of T cell changes during pregnancy in multiple sclerosis. This CDR3 comprises 16 residues. Germline CDR1 is MDHEN and CDR2 is SYDVKM. V was trimmed by 6 bases and J by 3 bases, leaving 18 bases between them. Generated by immunoSEQ multiplex PCR, the TCRdb table keeps only in-frame clones and is missing some. This table has roughly 32,000 clones, approximately 94% appearing once. This chain links TRBV28 with TRBJ1-5; TRBD1 is a possible D gene (5 bases). The source is a female donor with multiple sclerosis, enrolled in a pregnancy study. Sequencing was performed on CD4+ T cells from peripheral blood mononuclear cells, taken in the second trimester of pregnancy. This CDR3 is CASRPRQSFDNQPQHF. As DNA, the CDR3 is TGTGCCAGCAGGCCAAGACAGTCCTTCGACAATCAGCCCCAGCATTTT.